The following is a T cell receptor (beta chain) sequence with its context. Its target is unknown. This specimen comes from a study of OX40 agonist ivuxolimab in advanced cancers. Broader study findings: The antigen specificity of the peripheral T cells (those that were expanded) was not determined. There were, on average, more expanded clones in CD8+ T cells than in CD4+.

TCRdb keeps only in-frame clones here, not all; method: immunoSEQ multiplex PCR. Among roughly 30,000 clones listed, roughly 86% were seen once. The germline gives CDR1 LNHDA, CDR2 SQIVND (reference sequence). With 4 bases removed from V and 3 bases from J, the gap between germline ends came to 10 bases. CDR3 length equals 15 residues. Sequencing was performed on CD4+ or CD8+ T cells sorted from blood, taken in a trial of the OX40 agonist ivuxolimab. The clonotype originates from an adult with an advanced solid tumor such as melanoma, head and neck, liver or kidney cancer. The chain uses TRBV19 and TRBJ1-6; D is undetermined. The CDR3 reads CASSTSLGYNSPLHF. CDR3 nucleotides: TGTGCCAGTAGTACTTCATTGGGCTATAATTCACCCCTCCACTTT.